This T cell receptor beta chain derives from a study of T-cell memory formation after mild COVID-19. Study background: In these data, TCR clusters were largely donor specific.

CDR1 and CDR2 (germline): LGHDT, YNNKEL (reference sequence). The V and J ends lost 4 bases and 3 bases, in that order; junction bases with no gene match: 8. CDR3 size: 15 residues. General study points: Nothing confirmed that second-wave clones peaking on day 37 were specific for SARS-CoV-2. Of the contracting clones, CD4+ ones lay mainly in CM and EM, and CD8+ ones in EMRA.

Using constant-segment primers, 5'RACE produced TCR alpha and TCR beta cDNA libraries carrying sample barcodes and UMIs. TCRdb reprocessed the 5' RACE reads via MiXCR and lists one record per CDR3 protein. The data show around 140,000 distinct CDR3 sequences, around 25% seen once. There are a few counts of this clonotype. Antigen: not known. Material for sequencing was PBMCs or a T cell subset sorted from them (not recorded which). This chain connects TRBV3-1 to TRBJ1-1, with 7 bases matching TRBD1. This sequence originates from an adult woman who had mild COVID-19 (a few samples of this study predate the infection). Cell type and time point are not known. In nucleotides, the CDR3 is TGTGCCAGCAGCCTGACAGGGCCGGTGGACACTGAAGCTTTCTTT. Its translation is CASSLTGPVDTEAFF.